The clone carrying this T cell receptor beta chain appeared a few times. Its antigen is not identified. The CDR3 covers 12 residues. Germline loops: CDR1 MNHEY, CDR2 SMNVEV (reference sequence). V gave up 5 bases and J gave up 9 bases; unmatched junction bases: 6. These data come from a study of T-cell memory formation after mild COVID-19. About the study: Largely donor-specific sequence clusters came from a couple of donors. Study-wide results and limits: Day 15 to 85 contractors were CD4/CD8 balanced; later expanders leaned CD4+. Among CD4+ contracting clones, most were CM and EM, and CD8+ ones EMRA.

One entry per CDR3 protein results from TCRdb running MiXCR on the 5' RACE reads. The sample carries 380,000 or so distinct CDR3 sequences, roughly an eighth recorded once. This chain uses TRBV27 with TRBJ2-7; TRBD1 matches at 8 bases. The receptor's source is a man aged 18 to 29 who had mild COVID-19 (a few samples of this study predate the infection). Cell type and time point are not known. The sequenced sample was PBMCs or a T cell subset sorted from them (not recorded which). The CDR3 nucleotides read TGTGCCAGCAGTGCAGGGACAGGCCGGCAGTACTTC. It yields the protein CASSAGTGRQYF.